This TCR beta chain was obtained from a study of T cells in localized non-small cell lung cancer. Points from the study as a whole: Of the tissues analyzed, uninvolved adjacent lung showed maximal T cell clonality, greater than tumor. Higher blood T cell density tracked longer overall survival.

A remark on this clone: Its antigen remains unknown.

Only in-frame clones appear in the TCRdb table, and some are missing; sequencing was by immunoSEQ multiplex PCR. Of fewer than 90,000 clones listed, about 78% are singletons. The V gene's germline CDR1 is SEHNR and CDR2 FQNEAQ (reference sequence). CDR3 size: 13 residues. With 4 bases clipped from V and 3 bases from J, the junction kept 1 base outside the gene matches. This chain uses TRBV7-9 with TRBJ2-7; the match to TRBD2 covers 9 bases. The sequencing here drew on PBMCs, taken before any cancer treatment. This receptor was identified in a man aged 35 to 69 with stage II squamous cell lung carcinoma. DNA of the CDR3: TGTGCCAGCAGCTCGACTAGCGGCTACGAGCAGTACTTC. This encodes CASSSTSGYEQYF. Variable domain in full (rest from reference TRBV7-9 and TRBJ2-7): DTGVSQNPRHKITKRGQNVTFRCDPISEHNRLYWYRQTLGQGPEFLTYFQNEAQLEKSRLLSDRFSAERPKGSFSTLEIQRTEQGDSAMYLCASSSTSGYEQYFGPGTRLTVT.